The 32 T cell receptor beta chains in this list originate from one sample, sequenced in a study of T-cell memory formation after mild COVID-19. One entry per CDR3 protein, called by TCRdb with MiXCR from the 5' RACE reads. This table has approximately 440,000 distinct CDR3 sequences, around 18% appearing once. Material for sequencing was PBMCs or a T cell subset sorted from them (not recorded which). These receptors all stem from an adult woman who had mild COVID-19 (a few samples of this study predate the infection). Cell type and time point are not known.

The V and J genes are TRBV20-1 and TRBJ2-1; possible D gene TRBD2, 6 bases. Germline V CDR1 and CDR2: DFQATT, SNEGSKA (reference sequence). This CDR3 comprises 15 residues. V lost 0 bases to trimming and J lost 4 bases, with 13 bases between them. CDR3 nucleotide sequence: TGCAGTGCTAGAGATCTTGCTAGCGTATACAATGAGCAGTTCTTC. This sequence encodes CSARDLASVYNEQFF.

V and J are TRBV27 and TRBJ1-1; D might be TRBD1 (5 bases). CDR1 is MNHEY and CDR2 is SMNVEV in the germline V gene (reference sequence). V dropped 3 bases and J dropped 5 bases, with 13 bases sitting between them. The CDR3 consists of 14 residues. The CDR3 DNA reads TGTGCCAGCAGTTTCTCGGCAGGGAGGACTGAAGCTTTCTTT. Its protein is CASSFSAGRTEAFF.

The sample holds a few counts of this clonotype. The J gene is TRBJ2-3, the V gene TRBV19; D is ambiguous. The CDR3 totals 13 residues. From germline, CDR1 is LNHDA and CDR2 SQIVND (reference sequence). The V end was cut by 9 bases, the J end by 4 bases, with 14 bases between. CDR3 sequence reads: CASAVGRADTQYF. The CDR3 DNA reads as TGTGCCAGCGCCGTAGGTCGAGCAGATACGCAGTATTTT.

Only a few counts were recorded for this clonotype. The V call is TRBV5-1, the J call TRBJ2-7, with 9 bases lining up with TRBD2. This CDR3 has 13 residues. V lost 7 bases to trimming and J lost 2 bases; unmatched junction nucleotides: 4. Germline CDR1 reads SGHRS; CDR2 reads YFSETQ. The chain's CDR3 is CASRGGDTYEQYF. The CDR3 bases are TGCGCCAGCCGCGGGGGGGATACCTACGAGCAGTACTTC.

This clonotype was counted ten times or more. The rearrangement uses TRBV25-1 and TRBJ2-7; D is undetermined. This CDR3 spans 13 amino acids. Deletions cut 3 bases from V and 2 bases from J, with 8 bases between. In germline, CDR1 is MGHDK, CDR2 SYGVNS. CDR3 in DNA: TGTGCCAGCAGTGACCCAACAACCTACGAGCAGTACTTC. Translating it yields CASSDPTTYEQYF.

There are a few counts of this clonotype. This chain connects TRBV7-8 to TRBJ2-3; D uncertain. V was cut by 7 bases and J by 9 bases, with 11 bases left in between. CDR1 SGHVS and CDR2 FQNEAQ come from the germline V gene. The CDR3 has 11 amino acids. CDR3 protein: CASTRAGTQYF. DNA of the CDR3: TGTGCCAGCACACGCGCTGGGACGCAGTATTTT.

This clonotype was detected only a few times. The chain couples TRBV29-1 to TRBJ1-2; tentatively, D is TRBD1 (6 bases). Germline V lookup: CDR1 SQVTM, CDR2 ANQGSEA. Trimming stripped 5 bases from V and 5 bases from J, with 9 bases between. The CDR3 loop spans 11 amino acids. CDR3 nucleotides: TGCAGCGTTCGACAGGAGTATGGCTACACCTTC. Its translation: CSVRQEYGYTF. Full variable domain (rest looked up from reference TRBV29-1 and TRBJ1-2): SAVISQKPSRDICQRGTSLTIQCQVDSQVTMMFWYRQQPGQSLTLIATANQGSEATYESGFVIDKFPISRPNLTFSTLTVSNMSPEDSSIYLCSVRQEYGYTFGSGTRLTVV.

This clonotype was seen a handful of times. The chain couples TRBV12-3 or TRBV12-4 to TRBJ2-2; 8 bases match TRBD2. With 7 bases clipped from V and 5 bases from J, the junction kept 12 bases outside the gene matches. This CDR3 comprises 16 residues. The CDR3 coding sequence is TGTGCCAGCACGAAAAAGCGGGGGTCATTAACCGGGGAGCTGTTTTTT. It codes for CASTKKRGSLTGELFF.

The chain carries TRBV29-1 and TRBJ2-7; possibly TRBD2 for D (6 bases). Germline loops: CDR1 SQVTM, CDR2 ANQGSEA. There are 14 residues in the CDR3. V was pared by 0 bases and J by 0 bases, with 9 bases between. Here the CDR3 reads CSVEDAGSSYEQYF. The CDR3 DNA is TGCAGCGTTGAAGATGCGGGGAGCTCCTACGAGCAGTACTTC.

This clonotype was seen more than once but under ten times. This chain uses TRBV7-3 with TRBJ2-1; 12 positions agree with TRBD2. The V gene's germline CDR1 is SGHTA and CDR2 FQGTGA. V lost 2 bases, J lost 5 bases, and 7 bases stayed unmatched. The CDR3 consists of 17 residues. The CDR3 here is CASSLGMTSGSNNEQFF. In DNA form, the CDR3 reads TGTGCCAGCAGCTTAGGTATGACTAGCGGGAGCAACAATGAGCAGTTCTTC.

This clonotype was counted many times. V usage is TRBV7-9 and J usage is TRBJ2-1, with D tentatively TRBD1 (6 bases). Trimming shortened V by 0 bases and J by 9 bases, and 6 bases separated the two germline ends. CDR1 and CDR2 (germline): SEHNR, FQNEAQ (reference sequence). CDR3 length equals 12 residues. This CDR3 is CASSLATGEQFF. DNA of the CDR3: TGTGCCAGCAGCTTAGCGACAGGTGAGCAGTTCTTC.

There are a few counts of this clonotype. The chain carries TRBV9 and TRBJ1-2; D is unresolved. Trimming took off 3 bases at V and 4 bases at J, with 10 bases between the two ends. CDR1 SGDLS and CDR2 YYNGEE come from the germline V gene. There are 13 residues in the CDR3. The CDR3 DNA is TGTGCCAGCAGCGCGGGGTCAGGCTATGGCTACACCTTC. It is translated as CASSAGSGYGYTF.

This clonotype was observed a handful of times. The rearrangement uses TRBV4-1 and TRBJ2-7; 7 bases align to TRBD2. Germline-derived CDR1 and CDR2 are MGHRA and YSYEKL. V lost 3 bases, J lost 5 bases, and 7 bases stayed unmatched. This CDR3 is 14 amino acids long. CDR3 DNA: TGCGCCAGCAGCCATCCAGGGAGGGAGAACGAGCAGTACTTC. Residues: CASSHPGRENEQYF.

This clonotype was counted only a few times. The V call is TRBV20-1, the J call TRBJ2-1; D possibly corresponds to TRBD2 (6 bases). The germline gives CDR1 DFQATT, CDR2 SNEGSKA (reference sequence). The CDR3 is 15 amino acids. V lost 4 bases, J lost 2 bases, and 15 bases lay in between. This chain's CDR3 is CSAISGGNTYNEQFF. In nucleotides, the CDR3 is TGCAGTGCTATCTCTGGCGGGAACACCTACAATGAGCAGTTCTTC.

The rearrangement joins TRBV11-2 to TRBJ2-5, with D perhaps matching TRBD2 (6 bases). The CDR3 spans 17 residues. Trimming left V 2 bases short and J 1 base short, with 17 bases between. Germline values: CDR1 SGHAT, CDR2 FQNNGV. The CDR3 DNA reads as TGTGCCAGCAGCTTATCGCTGGAGGGACGTCTCCAAGAGACCCAGTACTTC. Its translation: CASSLSLEGRLQETQYF.

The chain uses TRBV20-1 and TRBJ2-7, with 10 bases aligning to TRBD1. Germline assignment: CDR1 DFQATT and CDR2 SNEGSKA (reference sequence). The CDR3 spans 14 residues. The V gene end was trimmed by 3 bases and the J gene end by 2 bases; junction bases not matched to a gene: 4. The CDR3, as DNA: TGCAGTGCTAGGTGGGACAGGGGTACCTACGAGCAGTACTTC. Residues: CSARWDRGTYEQYF.

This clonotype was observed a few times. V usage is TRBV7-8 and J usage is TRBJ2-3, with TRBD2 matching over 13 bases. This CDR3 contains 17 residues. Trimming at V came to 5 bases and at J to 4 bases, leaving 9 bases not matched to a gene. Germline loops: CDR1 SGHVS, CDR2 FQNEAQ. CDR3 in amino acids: CASSTNGLAGVPDTQYF. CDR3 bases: TGTGCCAGCAGCACCAACGGACTAGCGGGAGTCCCAGATACGCAGTATTTT. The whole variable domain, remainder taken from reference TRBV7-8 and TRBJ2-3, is GAGVSQSPRYKVAKRGQDVALRCDPISGHVSLFWYQQALGQGPEFLTYFQNEAQLDKSGLPSDRFFAERPEGSVSTLKIQRTQQEDSAVYLCASSTNGLAGVPDTQYFGPGTRLTVL.

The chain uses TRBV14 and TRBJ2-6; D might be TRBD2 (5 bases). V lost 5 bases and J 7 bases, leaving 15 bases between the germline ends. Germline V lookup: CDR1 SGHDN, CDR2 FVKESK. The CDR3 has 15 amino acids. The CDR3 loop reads CASSLTGVGANVLTF. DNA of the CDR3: TGTGCCAGCAGCTTAACCGGGGTAGGAGCCAACGTCCTGACTTTC.

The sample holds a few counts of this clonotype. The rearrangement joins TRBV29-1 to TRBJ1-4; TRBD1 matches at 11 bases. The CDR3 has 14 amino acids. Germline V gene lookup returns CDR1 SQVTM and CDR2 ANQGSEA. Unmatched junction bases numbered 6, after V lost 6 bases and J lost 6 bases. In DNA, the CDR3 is TGCAGCGTAACCAGGACAGGGGGCTATGAAAAACTGTTTTTT. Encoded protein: CSVTRTGGYEKLFF.

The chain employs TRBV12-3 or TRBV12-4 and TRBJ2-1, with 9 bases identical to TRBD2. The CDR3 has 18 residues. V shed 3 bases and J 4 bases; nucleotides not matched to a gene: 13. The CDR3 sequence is CASSFGVPSGDLYNEQFF. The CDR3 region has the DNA TGTGCCAGCAGTTTCGGGGTGCCTAGCGGGGACTTGTACAATGAGCAGTTCTTC.

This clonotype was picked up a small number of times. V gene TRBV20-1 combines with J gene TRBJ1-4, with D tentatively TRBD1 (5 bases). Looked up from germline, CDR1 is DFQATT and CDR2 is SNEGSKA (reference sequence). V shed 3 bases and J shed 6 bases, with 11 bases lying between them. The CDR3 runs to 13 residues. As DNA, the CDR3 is TGCAGTGCTAGTACCGGGGCGCATGAAAAACTGTTTTTT. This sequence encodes CSASTGAHEKLFF.

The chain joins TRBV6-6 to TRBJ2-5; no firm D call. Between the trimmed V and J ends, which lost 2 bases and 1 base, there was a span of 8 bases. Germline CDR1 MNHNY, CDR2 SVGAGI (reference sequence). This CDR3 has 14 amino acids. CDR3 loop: CASSYPASQETQYF. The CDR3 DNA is TGTGCCAGCAGTTACCCAGCTTCCCAAGAGACCCAGTACTTC.

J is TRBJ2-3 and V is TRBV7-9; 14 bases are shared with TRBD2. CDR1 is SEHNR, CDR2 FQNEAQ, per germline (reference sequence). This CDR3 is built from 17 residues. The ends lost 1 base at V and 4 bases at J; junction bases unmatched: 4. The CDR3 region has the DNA TGTGCCAGCAGCTTAGGACTAGCGGGAGGGCCTGCAGATACGCAGTATTTT. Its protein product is CASSLGLAGGPADTQYF.

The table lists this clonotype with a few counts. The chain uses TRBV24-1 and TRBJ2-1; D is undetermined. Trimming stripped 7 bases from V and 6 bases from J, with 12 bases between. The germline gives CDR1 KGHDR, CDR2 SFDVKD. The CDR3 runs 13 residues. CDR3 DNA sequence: TGTGCCACCAGATTGGGCGAGTTCAATGAGCAGTTCTTC. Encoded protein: CATRLGEFNEQFF.

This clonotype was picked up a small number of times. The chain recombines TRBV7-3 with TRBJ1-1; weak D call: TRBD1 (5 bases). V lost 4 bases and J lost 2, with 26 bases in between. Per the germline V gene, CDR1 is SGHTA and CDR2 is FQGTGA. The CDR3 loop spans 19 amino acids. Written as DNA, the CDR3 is TGTGCCAGCAGCTCCCTGATGAGGGGAGTTTATAAAGAAAACACTGAAGCTTTCTTT. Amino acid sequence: CASSSLMRGVYKENTEAFF.

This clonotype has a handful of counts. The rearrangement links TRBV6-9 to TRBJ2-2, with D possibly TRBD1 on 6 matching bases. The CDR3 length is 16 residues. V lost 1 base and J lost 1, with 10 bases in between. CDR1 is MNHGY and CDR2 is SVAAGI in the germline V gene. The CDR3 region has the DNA TGTGCCAGCAGTTATTACGTCAGGGGGAACACCGGGGAGCTGTTTTTT. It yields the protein CASSYYVRGNTGELFF.

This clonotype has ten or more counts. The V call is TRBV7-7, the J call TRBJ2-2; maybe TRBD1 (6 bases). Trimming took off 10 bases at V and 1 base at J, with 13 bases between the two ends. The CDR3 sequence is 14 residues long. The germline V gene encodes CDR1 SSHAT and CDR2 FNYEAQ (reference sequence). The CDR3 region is CAIVPQGNTGELFF. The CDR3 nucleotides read TGTGCCATCGTCCCACAGGGGAACACCGGGGAGCTGTTTTTT.

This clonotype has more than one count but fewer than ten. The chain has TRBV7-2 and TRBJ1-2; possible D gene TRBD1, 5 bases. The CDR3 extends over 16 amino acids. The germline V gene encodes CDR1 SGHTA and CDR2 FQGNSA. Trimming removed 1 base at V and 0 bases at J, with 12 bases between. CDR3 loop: CASSLVFGGTNYGYTF. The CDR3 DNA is TGTGCCAGCAGCTTAGTGTTTGGGGGTACTAACTATGGCTACACCTTC.

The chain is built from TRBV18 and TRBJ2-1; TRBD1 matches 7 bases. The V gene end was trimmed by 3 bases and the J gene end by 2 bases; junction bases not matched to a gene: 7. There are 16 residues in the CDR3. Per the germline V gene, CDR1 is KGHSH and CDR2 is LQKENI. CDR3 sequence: CASSPYDRVAYNEQFF. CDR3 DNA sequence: TGTGCCAGCTCACCCTACGACAGGGTTGCCTACAATGAGCAGTTCTTC.

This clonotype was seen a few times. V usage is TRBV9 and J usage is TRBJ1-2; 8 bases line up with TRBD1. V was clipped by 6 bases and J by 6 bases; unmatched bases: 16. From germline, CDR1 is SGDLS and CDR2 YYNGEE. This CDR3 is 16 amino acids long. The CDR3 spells CASTVTGATSRHGYTF. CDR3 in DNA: TGTGCCAGCACCGTGACAGGGGCGACTTCTCGTCATGGCTACACCTTC.

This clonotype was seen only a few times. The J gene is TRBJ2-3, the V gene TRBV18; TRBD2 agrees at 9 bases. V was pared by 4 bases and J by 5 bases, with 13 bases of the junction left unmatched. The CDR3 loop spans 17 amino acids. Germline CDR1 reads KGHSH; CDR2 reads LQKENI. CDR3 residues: CASSRQLSGRGRDTQYF. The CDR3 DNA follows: TGTGCCAGCTCACGTCAACTTAGCGGGAGAGGGAGAGATACGCAGTATTTT.

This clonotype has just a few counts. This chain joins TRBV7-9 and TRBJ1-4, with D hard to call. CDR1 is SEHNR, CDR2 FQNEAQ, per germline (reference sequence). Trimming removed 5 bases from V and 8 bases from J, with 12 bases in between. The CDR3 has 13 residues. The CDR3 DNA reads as TGTGCCAGCAGCCCCCCTCCATTGGAAAAACTGTTTTTT. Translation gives CASSPPPLEKLFF.